This T cell receptor beta chain is from a study of CD8+ T cells in alopecia areata. This clone was seen a handful of times. Once RNA had been extracted, it was reverse transcribed into cDNA to act as the sequencing template. The data were produced by immunoSEQ multiplex PCR, yet TCRdb's version contains in-frame clones alone and is incomplete. The table records over 200,000 clones, around three fifths of them present only once. Stated treatment: oral pan-JAK inhibitor, 5-10 mg twice daily. There are 14 residues in the CDR3. CDR1 and CDR2 (germline): SGHVS, FQNEAQ. Trimming shortened V by 5 bases and J by 0 bases, and 10 bases separated the two germline ends.

The V call is TRBV7-8, the J call TRBJ2-5; D could derive from TRBD1 or TRBD2 (5 bases each). Here the sequenced sample was CD4+ T cells sorted from blood, taken at week 4, from a patient treated with tofacitinib. The TCR was taken from a human donor with alopecia areata. The CDR3 DNA follows: TGTGCCAGCAGCCGGGGACGATACCAAGAGACCCAGTACTTC. As protein: CASSRGRYQETQYF.